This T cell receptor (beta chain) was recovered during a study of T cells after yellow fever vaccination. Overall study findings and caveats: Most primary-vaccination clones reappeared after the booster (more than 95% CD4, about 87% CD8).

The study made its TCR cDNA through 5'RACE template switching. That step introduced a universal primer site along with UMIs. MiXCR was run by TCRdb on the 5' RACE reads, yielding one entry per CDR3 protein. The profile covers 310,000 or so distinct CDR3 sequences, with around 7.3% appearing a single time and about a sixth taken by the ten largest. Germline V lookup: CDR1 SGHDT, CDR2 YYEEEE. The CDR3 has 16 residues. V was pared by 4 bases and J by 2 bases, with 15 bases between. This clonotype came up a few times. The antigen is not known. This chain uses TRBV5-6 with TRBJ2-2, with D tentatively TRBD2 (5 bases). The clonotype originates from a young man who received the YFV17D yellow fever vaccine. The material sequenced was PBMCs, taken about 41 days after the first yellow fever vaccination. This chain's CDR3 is CASSPDGVTNTGELFF. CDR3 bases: TGTGCCAGCAGCCCGGACGGGGTCACAAACACCGGGGAGCTGTTTTTT.